This entry concerns a single TCR beta chain. This sample stems from a study of patients and donors after allogeneic stem cell transplantation. One entry per CDR3 protein, called by TCRdb with MiXCR from the RT-PCR reads. The sample consists of tens of thousands of distinct CDR3 sequences, about two fifths of them appearing once. This TCR was sampled from a human donor who was either an allogeneic HSCT recipient or a stem cell or donor lymphocyte infusion donor (not recorded which). It is not recorded whose cells these are; they may come from a transplant donor. Input material: blood, either unsorted or a sorted T cell fraction (not recorded which).

DNA of the CDR3: TGCAGCGTTGAGGACGGGTTGAACACTGAAGCTTTCTTT. The encoded protein is CSVEDGLNTEAFF. The rearrangement joins TRBV29-1 to TRBJ1-1; D is undetermined. The CDR3 sequence is 13 residues long. Trimming left V 3 bases short and J 0 bases short, with 8 bases between. The germline V gene has CDR1 SQVTM and CDR2 ANQGSEA.